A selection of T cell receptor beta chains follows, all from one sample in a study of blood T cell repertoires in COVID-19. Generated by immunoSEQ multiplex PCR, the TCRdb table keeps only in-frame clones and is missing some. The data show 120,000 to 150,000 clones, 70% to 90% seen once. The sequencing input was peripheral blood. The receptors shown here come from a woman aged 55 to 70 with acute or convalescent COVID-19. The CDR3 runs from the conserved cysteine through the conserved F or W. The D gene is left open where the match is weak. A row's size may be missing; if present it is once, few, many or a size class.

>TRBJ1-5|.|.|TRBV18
CASSPGEDQPQHF
TGTGCCAGCTCACCAGGGGAGGATCAGCCCCAGCATTTT
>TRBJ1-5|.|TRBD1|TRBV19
CASSIAAGGSGNQPQHF
TGTGCCAGTAGTATAGCGGCAGGGGGTTCCGGCAATCAGCCCCAGCATTTT
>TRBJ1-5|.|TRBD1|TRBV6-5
CASRGQGANNQPQHF
TGTGCCAGCAGAGGACAGGGGGCCAACAATCAGCCCCAGCATTTT
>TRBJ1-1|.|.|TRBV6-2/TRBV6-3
CASSSNRRNTEAFF
TGTGCCAGCAGTTCTAACAGGAGGAACACTGAAGCTTTCTTT
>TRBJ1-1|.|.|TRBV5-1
CASSLMGEAGDTEAFF
TGCGCCAGCAGCTTGATGGGGGAGGCTGGCGACACTGAAGCTTTCTTT
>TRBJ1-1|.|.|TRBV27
CASSSLSSSAFF
TGTGCCAGCAGTTCCCTTTCCTCTTCAGCTTTCTTT
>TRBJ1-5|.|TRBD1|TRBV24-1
CATNQGGQPQHF
TGTGCCACCAACCAGGGGGGTCAGCCCCAGCATTTT
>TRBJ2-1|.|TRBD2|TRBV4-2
CASSPRSGGSGYEQFF
TGTGCCAGCAGCCCGCGGTCGGGGGGGTCTGGGTATGAGCAGTTCTTC
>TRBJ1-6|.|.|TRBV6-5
CASSYSQNYNSPLHF
TGTGCCAGCAGTTACTCACAGAACTATAATTCACCCCTCCACTTT
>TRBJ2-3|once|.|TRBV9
CASSVGLELTDTQYF
TGTGCCAGCAGCGTAGGACTAGAACTCACAGATACGCAGTATTTT
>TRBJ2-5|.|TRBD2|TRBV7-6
CASSFLSGAPFPETQYF
TGTGCCAGCAGCTTCCTTAGCGGGGCCCCGTTCCCAGAGACCCAGTACTTC